The 2 T cell receptor beta chains below all came from one sample that was sequenced in a study of blood T cell repertoires in COVID-19. This table comes from immunoSEQ multiplex PCR, and its TCRdb copy is limited to in-frame clones, with some not included. The table records around 310,000 clones, almost 90% of them present only once. The sequenced sample consisted of peripheral blood. The receptor source for this set is a woman between 35 and 50 years old with COVID-19, enrolled during active disease.

The rearrangement joins TRBV24-1 to TRBJ1-2, with 11 bases aligning to TRBD1. Germline loops: CDR1 KGHDR, CDR2 SFDVKD. This CDR3 comprises 16 residues. V gave up 4 bases and J gave up 6 bases; unmatched junction bases: 9. CDR3 coding DNA: TGTGCCACCAGTGACCGGACAGGGGGCGAAAGTGATGGCTACACCTTC. Translating gives CATSDRTGGESDGYTF.

This clone was counted between two and nine times. V gene TRBV19 combines with J gene TRBJ1-1, with TRBD1 as a possible D gene (6 bases). Germline V lookup: CDR1 LNHDA, CDR2 SQIVND (reference sequence). Trimming removed 3 bases from V and 1 base from J, with 9 bases in between. The CDR3 consists of 14 residues. CDR3 bases: TGTGCCAGTAGTATCGGGACAAGGAACACTGAAGCTTTCTTT. Its translation is CASSIGTRNTEAFF.